This T cell receptor (beta chain) was captured by sequencing in a study of vaccination effects on CD4 cells after COVID-19. Study overall: Prior to sequencing, the ViraFEST assay stimulated PBMC with viral peptide pools, which expanded the antigen-specific CD4+ T cells. With 8.5 to 10 ug/ml peptides and around 9.6 IU/ml IL-2, a few million PBMC per well were cultured.

Overall study results and limits: Vaccine- and infection-induced clones showed marked clonal contraction late following vaccination.

Method: immunoSEQ multiplex PCR; TCRdb's copy keeps in-frame clones and lacks some. The table shows approximately 50,000 clones, with 75% to 80% occurring only once. Subsequent to a culture period of nine to ten days, CD4+ T cells were isolated. On this clone itself: Its matching antigen is unknown.

The CDR3 totals 13 residues. Trimming took off 1 base at V and 4 bases at J, with 5 bases between the two ends. Per the germline V gene, CDR1 is MGHRA and CDR2 is YSYEKL. This chain links TRBV4-1 with TRBJ2-1; D is ambiguous. Sequencing was performed on CD4+ T cells from PBMCs cultured without peptide, taken before COVID-19 vaccination. This receptor was taken from a human donor who had a prior SARS-CoV-2 infection. DNA of the CDR3: TGCGCCAGCAGCCAAGCCCTTTACAATGAGCAGTTCTTC. It translates to CASSQALYNEQFF.